This T cell receptor (beta chain) was documented in a study of T cell repertoires in cytomegalovirus infection. TCRdb re-called the reads through MiXCR, storing one row per CDR3 protein. In the table there are more than 150,000 distinct CDR3 sequences, about 21% of which are singletons. This CDR3 has 15 residues. With 6 bases removed from V and 0 bases from J, the gap between germline ends came to 9 bases. Germline values: CDR1 SGHTA, CDR2 FQGNSA. The sequenced material came from PBMCs. The receptor comes from a human donor in good health (CMV status not recorded). Some clones in this sample may be carry-over from other donors' samples. This chain uses TRBV7-2 with TRBJ1-6; possible D gene TRBD1, 5 bases. CDR3 DNA sequence: TGTGCCAGCAGGCAGGGTTTCTCCTATAATTCACCCCTCCACTTT. This gives the protein CASRQGFSYNSPLHF. The whole variable domain, filled in from reference TRBV7-2 and TRBJ1-6, reads GAGVSQSPSNKVTEKGKDVELRCDPISGHTALYWYRQSLGQGLEFLIYFQGNSAPDKSGLPSDRFSAERTGGSVSTLTIQRTQQEDSAVYLCASRQGFSYNSPLHFGNGTRLTVT.